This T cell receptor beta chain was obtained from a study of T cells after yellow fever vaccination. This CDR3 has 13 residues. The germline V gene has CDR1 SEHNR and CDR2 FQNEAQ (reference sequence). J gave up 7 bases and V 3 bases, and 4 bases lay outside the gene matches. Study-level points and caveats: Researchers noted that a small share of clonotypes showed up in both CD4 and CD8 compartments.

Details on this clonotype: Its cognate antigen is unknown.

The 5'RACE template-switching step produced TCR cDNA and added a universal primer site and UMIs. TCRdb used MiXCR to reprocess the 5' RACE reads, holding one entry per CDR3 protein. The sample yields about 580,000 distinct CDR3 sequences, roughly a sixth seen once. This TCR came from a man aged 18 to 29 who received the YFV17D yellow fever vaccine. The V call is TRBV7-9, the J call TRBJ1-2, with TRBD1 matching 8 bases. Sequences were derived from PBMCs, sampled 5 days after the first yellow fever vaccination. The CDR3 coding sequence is TGTGCCAGCAGCTTCCCAGGGGGCGGTGGCTACACCTTC. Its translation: CASSFPGGGGYTF.